This T cell receptor beta chain was recovered during a study of radiotherapy plus CTLA-4 blockade in lung cancer. Across the study: About a sixth of enrolled patients responded objectively, and more than 25% had disease control.

Only in-frame clones appear in the TCRdb table, and some are missing; sequencing was by immunoSEQ multiplex PCR. In the table there are about 97,000 clones, around 79% of which are singletons. Study-wide findings and caveats: Expansion of tumor-derived TCR clones was observed in blood after radiotherapy plus ipilimumab. Reports identified early blood T cell clone dynamics, with interferon-beta, as the best response predictor.

The germline V and J ends were trimmed by 4 bases and 0 bases, with 15 bases remaining between them. CDR3 length equals 16 residues. Looked up from germline, CDR1 is MNHEY and CDR2 is SVGAGI. Chemo-refractory metastatic non-small-cell lung cancer patients underwent focal radiation alongside CTLA-4 blockade with ipilimumab. As concerns this clone: What it recognizes is unknown.

J is TRBJ1-1 and V is TRBV6-5, with unresolved D. The source material was peripheral blood, sampled from a patient treated with radiotherapy plus ipilimumab. This sequence originates from a human donor with non-small cell lung cancer who had a partial response to radiotherapy plus ipilimumab. Some clones in this sample may be carry-over from other donors' samples. The CDR3, as DNA: TGTGCCAGCAGTTTCCCCCAAACAGCTCTGAACACTGAAGCTTTCTTT. Translated, it gives CASSFPQTALNTEAFF.